The clone carrying this T cell receptor (beta chain) was found once. Clones were sequenced by immunoSEQ multiplex PCR, and TCRdb holds only the in-frame ones, with some missing. This repertoire shows about 110,000 clones, 90% found once; its top ten account for around 0.47%. Looked up from germline, CDR1 is SGHDT and CDR2 is YYEEEE. This CDR3 is 13 amino acids long. Deletions cut 4 bases from V and 7 bases from J, with 13 bases between. This entry is derived from a study of OX40 agonist ivuxolimab in advanced cancers. This specimen consisted of CD4+ or CD8+ T cells sorted from blood, obtained in a trial of the OX40 agonist ivuxolimab. The sequence came from an adult with an advanced solid tumor such as melanoma, head and neck, liver or kidney cancer. This rearrangement joins TRBV5-6 to TRBJ2-3; maybe TRBD2 (7 bases). DNA of the CDR3: TGTGCCAGCAGCAAGGGGGAGGGCTATACGCAGTATTTT. Translated, it gives CASSKGEGYTQYF.